A selection of T cell receptor beta chains follows, all from one sample in a study of identical twins. MiXCR, run by TCRdb on the 5' RACE reads, gives a single entry per CDR3 protein. Of about 240,000 distinct CDR3 sequences in the sample, 9.5% to 15% were seen once. In addition, the sample was reused for a study of yellow fever vaccine responses in identical twins.

Sample: memory (CD45RO+) T cells sorted from blood. These receptors originate from a young woman in good health. Both conserved end residues are part of each CDR3. The D gene is left open where the match is weak. Clone size, where shown, is once, few, many, or a class for clones that have expanded.

abundance,j_gene,v_gene,d_gene,CDR3nt,CDR3aa
.,TRBJ2-6,TRBV6-2/TRBV6-3,.,TGTGCCAGCACCCAGGGCGGTGGGGCCAACGTCCTGACTTTC,CASTQGGGANVLTF
many,TRBJ2-7,TRBV7-9,.,TGTGCCAGCAGCGGCACTAGCAGTTACGAGCAGTACTTC,CASSGTSSYEQYF
few,TRBJ1-6,TRBV7-9,TRBD1,TGTGCCAGCAGCTTAGCGGACAGGGATCGTTCACCCCTCCACTTT,CASSLADRDRSPLHF
.,TRBJ2-3,TRBV12-3/TRBV12-4,.,TGTGCCAGCAGTTTCGCTGATACGCAGTATTTT,CASSFADTQYF
many,TRBJ1-1,TRBV5-1,TRBD1,TGCGCCAGCAGCGGACAGGGGGGGAGCACTGAAGCTTTCTTT,CASSGQGGSTEAFF
.,TRBJ1-6,TRBV3-1,.,TGTGCCAGCAGCCAACCGGGTTTTGGTTCACCCCTCCACTTT,CASSQPGFGSPLHF
many,TRBJ2-4,TRBV15,.,TGTGCCACCAGCCCCCGGGAGATAGCCAAAAACATTCAGTACTTC,CATSPREIAKNIQYF
few,TRBJ1-2,TRBV15,TRBD1,TGTGCCACCAGCAGAGGAGGCGGGACAGGGGTTTCGTATGGCTACACCTTC,CATSRGGGTGVSYGYTF
.,TRBJ1-3,TRBV7-8,.,TGTGCCAGCAGCTTAGACAGTGCTGGAAACACCATATATTTT,CASSLDSAGNTIYF
.,TRBJ1-2,TRBV19,TRBD1,TGTGCCAGCCGGTTGGGACAGACCAATGGCTACACCTTC,CASRLGQTNGYTF
.,TRBJ1-2,TRBV7-9,TRBD1,TGTGCCAGCAGTTCACCACAGGGGGGGAGTAACTATGGCTACACCTTC,CASSSPQGGSNYGYTF
.,TRBJ2-3,TRBV7-2,.,TGTGCCAGCAGCTCAAAGGCCATTCACCGCACAGATACGCAGTATTTT,CASSSKAIHRTDTQYF
few,TRBJ2-3,TRBV30,TRBD2,TGTGCCTGGGGACTAGCGTCAAGCACAGATACGCAGTATTTT,CAWGLASSTDTQYF